This T cell receptor beta chain came from a study of CD8+CD57+ T cells in acquired aplastic anemia (dated 2018 in TCRdb). General notes on the study: Extracted DNA from sorted CD4+ and CD8+ cells averaged approximately 3 ug, ranging from about 0.2 to 30 ug. CD8+CD57+ expansion was defined as a frequency above the mean frequency observed in healthy subjects.

Patients chosen for sequencing had shown expansion of CD8+CD57+ cells by flow cytometry. Every patient had severe acquired aplastic anemia, diagnosed using the International Study of Aplastic Anemia and Agranulocytosis and Camitta criteria. No therapy had been received by the patients at the time of blood sampling. In this study, sorted CD4+ and CD8+ T cells from the blood of healthy subjects and of severe aplastic anemia patients had their TCR repertoires deep-sequenced. Patients were enrolled under clinicaltrials.gov protocols 00001620, 01623167, 00001397, 00071045, 00081523 and 00961064 in the USA. Ficoll-Paque density gradient centrifugation was used to isolate peripheral blood mononuclear cells. CD4+ and CD8+ T cells were sorted by FACS or magnetic beads before DNA extraction. From cysteine to phenylalanine, the CDR3 is 15 amino acids long. Only CDR3 DNA remains: 45 bases, in frame from the first base. Per the germline V gene, SGHTA is the CDR1 and FQGNSA is the CDR2.

On the study overall, not on this receptor specifically: Between patients and healthy controls, no significant difference in CD8+ Simpson's diversity was found (P=0.060). Around 28 CD8+ CDR3 sequences were found to be shared between patients and controls, but these sequences appeared to be highly expressed in patients and within the immunodominant clones of the patients.

Of note for this clonotype: The antigen it binds to is not known. One junction end does not reproduce the germline sequence, and a read error may be involved.

Profiling of TCR beta VDJ combinations and CDR3 sequences used genomic DNA as the template. TCR repertoire sequencing was run on an Illumina HiSeq 2000. The original pipeline was this. TRBV/TRBJ rearrangement plots, CDR3 size and DJ length profiles, and Simpson's diversity index were used to assess repertoires. The most abundant DNA sequence in the deep sequencing data was taken as the immunodominant clone. CDR3 amino acid sequences were screened for sharing across subjects and compared with published repertoires and the VDJdb database. The public reads were reanalyzed by TCRdb: fastp trimming at Q25, MiXCR alignment, in-frame beta chains only. For every CDR3 protein sequence, its rows merge into one entry that carries the most common genes and DNA. The V and J calls were determined by TCRdb, not by the authors. Counted in this sample were just over 150,000 distinct CDR3 sequences; around 48% of them appeared once. The ten largest account for roughly 30% of the sample.

The receptor was isolated from a human donor with aplastic anemia. Material: sorted CD4+, CD8+, or CD8+CD57+ T cells (not recorded which) from PBMCs. In this chain, TRBV7-2 is recombined with TRBJ1-1; TRBD1 is possibly the D segment (5 matching bases). The CDR3 corresponds to CAGSLLGQHNTEAFF. The DNA is TGTGCCGGCAGCTTACTTGGACAACACAACACTGAAGCTTTCTTT.